These 25 T cell receptor beta chains share one sample of origin, sequenced in a study of T cells in localized non-small cell lung cancer. The assay was immunoSEQ multiplex PCR, and TCRdb's table has in-frame clones only and misses some. This sample has over 850 clones, with approximately 21% found just once. The sample in question was normal lung tissue next to the tumor, obtained before any cancer treatment. The source of these receptors is a male donor at least 60 years old with stage II squamous cell lung carcinoma.

The chain couples TRBV6-8 to TRBJ2-1; 8 bases align to TRBD1. J gave up 7 bases and V 6 bases, and 11 bases lay outside the gene matches. The CDR3 loop spans 15 amino acids. CDR1 and CDR2 (germline): MNHGY, SAAAGT. Here the CDR3 DNA reads TGTGCCAGCAGCCCCGACAGGGGAAGTAGTAATGAGCAGTTCTTC. Translating gives CASSPDRGSSNEQFF.

In this sample, this clone turned up a few times. The genes are TRBV28 and TRBJ2-1, with 7 bases lining up with TRBD2. The V gene's germline CDR1 is MDHEN and CDR2 SYDVKM. V lost 4 bases to trimming and J lost 2 bases; unmatched junction nucleotides: 14. CDR3 length: 18 residues. CDR3 in DNA: TGTGCCAGCAGTTGGAGGGTTGGGAGGGTTAGGGCCTACAATGAGCAGTTCTTC. It codes for CASSWRVGRVRAYNEQFF.

CDR3 in DNA: TGTGCCAGCACCGACTGGGGGAACACCGGGGAGCTGTTTTTT. This gives the protein CASTDWGNTGELFF. The J gene is TRBJ2-2, the V gene TRBV6-8, with D hard to call. CDR1 MNHGY and CDR2 SAAAGT come from the germline V gene. The CDR3 contains 14 residues. The V end was cut by 7 bases, the J end by 1 base, with 10 bases between.

The V call is TRBV5-1, the J call TRBJ1-1, with D possibly TRBD1 on 5 matching bases. CDR1 and CDR2 (germline): SGHRS, YFSETQ. The CDR3 runs 14 residues. V lost 0 bases and J 1 base, leaving 7 bases between the germline ends. The CDR3 protein is CASSLETENTEAFF. The CDR3 DNA reads TGCGCCAGCAGCTTGGAGACAGAGAACACTGAAGCTTTCTTT.

This clone is large (0.1 to 1%) in the sample. The V gene is TRBV15, the J gene TRBJ2-1, with TRBD1 as a possible D gene (6 bases). The length of the CDR3 is 16 residues. Per the germline V gene, CDR1 is LNHNV and CDR2 is YYDKDF (reference sequence). V was pared by 5 bases and J by 2 bases, with 16 bases between. The DNA of the CDR3 is TGTGCCACCAGCCCCCCCGAAGGGACAACCTACAATGAGCAGTTCTTC. Translation: CATSPPEGTTYNEQFF.

By share, this clone counts as medium-sized. This rearrangement joins TRBV11-3 to TRBJ2-3; D is undetermined. CDR3 size: 15 residues. Germline V gene data show CDR1 as SGHNT and CDR2 as YENEEA. V was shortened by 5 bases and J by 2 bases, with 14 bases between the two germline ends. In nucleotides, the CDR3 is TGTGCCAGCAGCCCGACGCGGCAGCACACAGATACGCAGTATTTT. This translates into CASSPTRQHTDTQYF.

This clone was counted between two and nine times. This rearrangement joins TRBV11-3 to TRBJ2-7; D gene unclear. The V and J ends lost 1 base and 0 bases respectively, with 7 bases between them. The length of the CDR3 is 14 residues. The germline CDR1 and CDR2 sequences are SGHNT and YENEEA. CDR3 residues: CASSLGPSSYEQYF. Here the CDR3 DNA reads TGTGCCAGCAGCTTAGGACCAAGCTCCTACGAGCAGTACTTC.

This chain connects TRBV4-1 to TRBJ1-4; D remains ambiguous. The germline V gene has CDR1 MGHRA and CDR2 YSYEKL. This CDR3 has 14 amino acids. Trimming took 3 bases from V and 6 from J, leaving 11 bases between them. The CDR3 region is CASSQHGNDEKLFF. CDR3 DNA: TGCGCCAGCAGCCAGCATGGGAACGATGAAAAACTGTTTTTT.

The chain carries TRBV15 and TRBJ2-1, with D possibly TRBD1 on 6 matching bases. The CDR3 length is 15 residues. V lost 1 base to trimming and J lost 2 bases, with 9 bases between them. Germline loops: CDR1 LNHNV, CDR2 YYDKDF (reference sequence). This CDR3 is CATSRVQGAYNEQFF. The CDR3, as DNA: TGTGCCACCAGCAGAGTACAGGGCGCCTACAATGAGCAGTTCTTC.

This clone is large within its sample. The chain links TRBV11-3 to TRBJ2-7; 9 bases agree with TRBD1. The CDR3 sequence is 15 residues long. J lost 3 bases, V lost 5 bases, and 8 bases had no gene match. Germline lookup yields CDR1 SGHNT and CDR2 YENEEA. The CDR3 protein is CASSHTGGNGYEQYF. The CDR3 nucleotides are TGTGCCAGCAGCCACACAGGGGGCAACGGCTACGAGCAGTACTTC.

By share, this clone counts as large. The chain couples TRBV10-2 to TRBJ1-4; the D gene is possibly TRBD1 (5 bases). CDR3 length equals 13 residues. Germline loops: CDR1 WSHSY, CDR2 SAAADI. Deletions cut 10 bases from V and 5 bases from J, with 14 bases between. CDR3 amino acids: CATQGRDNEKLFF. Here the CDR3 DNA reads TGCGCCACCCAGGGAAGGGACAATGAAAAACTGTTTTTT.

The chain couples TRBV30 to TRBJ1-2; 9 positions agree with TRBD1. Germline lookup yields CDR1 GTSNPN and CDR2 SVGIG (reference sequence). V was pared by 3 bases and J by 7 bases, with 12 bases of the junction left unmatched. This CDR3 comprises 15 residues. The CDR3 reads CAWRDGTGPVGGYTF. CDR3 DNA: TGTGCCTGGAGAGACGGGACAGGGCCGGTTGGTGGCTACACCTTC.

In this sample, this clone turned up a few times. The chain couples TRBV6-8 to TRBJ2-7; TRBD1 is a possible D gene (5 bases). V lost 5 bases, J lost 2 bases, and 19 bases lay in between. CDR1 and CDR2 from the germline V gene are MNHGY and SAAAGT. The CDR3 covers 16 residues. DNA of the CDR3: TGTGCCAGCAGTGGAAGCCGACAGATTTTCACCTACGAGCAGTACTTC. Protein sequence: CASSGSRQIFTYEQYF.

The chain combines TRBV19 with TRBJ2-7; D not certain. The germline gives CDR1 LNHDA, CDR2 SQIVND (reference sequence). Trimming removed 2 bases from V and 0 bases from J, with 11 bases in between. There are 15 residues in the CDR3. CDR3 DNA sequence: TGTGCCAGTAGTATAATTGGTGAAAGCTCCTACGAGCAGTACTTC. Its translation: CASSIIGESSYEQYF.

The chain uses TRBV19 and TRBJ1-5; no clear D gene. The CDR3 consists of 15 residues. The V gene lost 3 bases and the J gene lost 1 base, with 10 bases spanning the gap. Germline values: CDR1 LNHDA, CDR2 SQIVND (reference sequence). CDR3 sequence (DNA): TGTGCCAGTAGTATCGGGCAGACGAGCAATCAGCCCCAGCATTTT. Protein product: CASSIGQTSNQPQHF.

This clone counts as medium-sized (0.01 to 0.1%). The chain has TRBV9 and TRBJ1-2; no firm D call. The length of the CDR3 is 12 residues. The germline V and J ends were trimmed by 6 bases and 4 bases, with 10 bases remaining between them. Germline CDR1 and CDR2: SGDLS and YYNGEE. The CDR3 protein is CASKRFGYGYTF. In DNA, the CDR3 is TGTGCCAGCAAACGGTTCGGCTATGGCTACACCTTC. Full variable domain (rest looked up from reference TRBV9 and TRBJ1-2): DSGVTQTPKHLITATGQRVTLRCSPRSGDLSVYWYQQSLDQGLQFLIQYYNGEERAKGNILERFSAQQFPDLHSELNLSSLELGDSALYFCASKRFGYGYTFGSGTRLTVV.

V gene TRBV14 combines with J gene TRBJ2-1; the match to TRBD2 covers 13 bases. V lost 4 bases, J lost 4 bases, and 7 bases stayed unmatched. Looked up from germline, CDR1 is SGHDN and CDR2 is FVKESK. The length of the CDR3 is 17 residues. The CDR3 DNA is TGTGCCAGCAGCCTGGCGGCGGGACTAGCGGGATACAATGAGCAGTTCTTC. Translation: CASSLAAGLAGYNEQFF.

The chain links TRBV16 to TRBJ2-7; 12 positions match TRBD2. The CDR3 is 16 residues long. CDR1 and CDR2 from the germline V gene are KGHSY and FQNENV. With V trimmed by 2 bases and J by 3 bases, 5 bases remained unmatched. The CDR3 nucleotides read TGTGCCAGCAGCCAAGTCGAGACTAGCGGGAGCTACGAGCAGTACTTC. It is translated as CASSQVETSGSYEQYF.

V and J are TRBV4-1 and TRBJ2-3; TRBD2 matches at 8 bases. CDR1 and CDR2 from the germline V gene are MGHRA and YSYEKL. V lost 0 bases to trimming and J lost 2 bases; unmatched junction nucleotides: 1. CDR3 length: 15 residues. Written as DNA, the CDR3 is TGCGCCAGCAGCCAAGAGCGGGGGGACACAGATACGCAGTATTTT. Translating it yields CASSQERGDTDTQYF.

The chain is built from TRBV11-3 and TRBJ2-5; TRBD1 matches at 9 bases. The germline CDR1 and CDR2 sequences are SGHNT and YENEEA. The junction had 3 bases not matched to a gene; V was cut back by 3 bases and J by 4 bases. The CDR3 is made up of 14 amino acids. The CDR3 reads CASSLGQGRETQYF. In DNA form, the CDR3 reads TGTGCCAGCAGCTTGGGACAGGGTCGAGAGACCCAGTACTTC.

Relative to its sample, this clone is medium-sized. This chain joins TRBV6-8 and TRBJ1-2; 7 bases line up with TRBD1. CDR3 length equals 15 residues. Germline V CDR1 and CDR2: MNHGY, SAAAGT. V was clipped by 4 bases and J by 5 bases; unmatched bases: 10. The CDR3 region has the DNA TGTGCCAGCAGTTCCGGGGACAGTAGAAGATATGGCTACACCTTC. Translation gives CASSSGDSRRYGYTF.

CDR3 in amino acids: CASSIQTGIGYGYTF. The CDR3 nucleotides are TGTGCCAGTAGTATCCAGACAGGGATCGGCTATGGCTACACCTTC. The chain joins TRBV19 to TRBJ1-2; 7 positions match TRBD1. The trim removed 3 bases at V and 4 bases at J, leaving 8 bases unmatched. This CDR3 has 15 residues. Germline V lookup: CDR1 LNHDA, CDR2 SQIVND (reference sequence).

Relative to its sample, this clone is medium-sized (0.01 to 0.1%). The CDR3: CASSQDLKDYGYTF. CDR3 DNA: TGCGCCAGCAGCCAAGATCTTAAGGACTATGGCTACACCTTC. The chain employs TRBV4-1 and TRBJ1-2; unclear D gene. This CDR3 region has 14 residues. V was clipped by 0 bases and J by 3 bases, with 8 bases between them. The V gene's germline CDR1 is MGHRA and CDR2 YSYEKL.

The rearrangement links TRBV6-8 to TRBJ1-1, with 9 bases that match TRBD1. The CDR3 runs 19 residues. The J segment lost 0 bases and the V segment lost 2 bases, leaving 13 bases of the junction unmatched. Germline V gives CDR1 MNHGY, CDR2 SAAAGT. As DNA, the CDR3 is TGTGCCAGCAGTTACGAAGCCTTAGGGACAGGGAGCATGAACACTGAAGCTTTCTTT. It yields the protein CASSYEALGTGSMNTEAFF.

In its sample, this clone is medium-sized. The chain carries TRBV6-8 and TRBJ2-7, with TRBD1 as a possible D gene (6 bases). Between the trimmed V and J ends, which lost 6 bases and 1 base, there was a span of 16 bases. The germline V gene has CDR1 MNHGY and CDR2 SAAAGT. CDR3 size: 15 residues. The CDR3 DNA reads TGTGCCAGCAGGAAACAGGGTCCCTCATCCTACGAGCAGTACTTC. Protein: CASRKQGPSSYEQYF.